This entry concerns a single T cell receptor (beta chain). Clones were sequenced by immunoSEQ multiplex PCR, and TCRdb holds only the in-frame ones, with some missing. The table lists more than 80,000 clones, roughly 90% of them singletons, with 2.5% to 3.5% in the top ten. This record comes from a study of T cell responses to AZD1222 COVID-19 vaccine. The CDR3 totals 13 residues. J lost 0 bases, V lost 10 bases, and 4 bases had no gene match. CDR1 is LNHDA, CDR2 SQIVND, per germline (reference sequence). The sequencing here drew on peripheral blood, taken 28 days after the second AZD1222 dose. The rearrangement joins TRBV19 to TRBJ1-1; 8 bases align to TRBD1. This TCR was sampled from an adult who received the AZD1222 COVID-19 vaccine. DNA for the CDR3: TGTGCCAATCCGACAGGGGTGAACACTGAAGCTTTCTTT. Protein sequence: CANPTGVNTEAFF.